A single T cell receptor beta chain is shown here with its context. Its antigen is as yet unknown. This sample was included in a study of cytomegalovirus exposure and HLA in healthy donors. Overall study findings and caveats: The presence/absence work took it that sequencing depth was about the same across donors. There were some V segments, including TRBV6-2 and TRBV6-3, excluded as indistinguishable. The authors later found most CMV-associated TCR beta chains appeared HLA-restricted.

Each donor was healthy, and each was a bone marrow donor. PCR involved 60 Vbeta and 13 Jbeta primers. The data were produced by immunoSEQ multiplex PCR, yet TCRdb's version contains in-frame clones alone and is incomplete. The sample holds around 200,000 clones; 80% are singletons and the top ten take 0.5% to 0.8%. Per germline, CDR1 SGHDT and CDR2 YYEEEE. Between the trimmed V and J ends, which lost 4 bases and 4 bases, there was a span of 11 bases. CDR3 size: 13 residues. The V gene is TRBV5-6, the J gene TRBJ1-2; D gene uncertain. The clonotype originates from a boy younger than 18 in good health and CMV-seronegative. The sample consisted of PBMCs. CDR3 sequence reads: CASSDISLYGYTF. DNA of the CDR3: TGTGCCAGCAGCGACATAAGTCTCTATGGCTACACCTTC.